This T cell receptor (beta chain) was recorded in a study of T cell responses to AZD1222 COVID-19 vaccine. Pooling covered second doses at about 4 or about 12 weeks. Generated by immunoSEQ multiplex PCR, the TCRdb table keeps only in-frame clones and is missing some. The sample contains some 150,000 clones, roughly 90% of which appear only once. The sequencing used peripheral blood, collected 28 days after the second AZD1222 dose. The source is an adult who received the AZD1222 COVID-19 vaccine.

CDR3 sequence: CASSLATWTGSRSGNTIYF. CDR3 DNA: TGTGCCAGCAGCTTAGCGACCTGGACAGGGAGTAGATCTGGAAACACCATATATTTT. The chain couples TRBV7-6 to TRBJ1-3, with 8 bases that match TRBD1. Germline loops: CDR1 SGHVS, CDR2 FNYEAQ. V shed 0 bases, J shed 1 base, and the junction held 11 bases outside the gene matches. This CDR3 is 19 amino acids long.